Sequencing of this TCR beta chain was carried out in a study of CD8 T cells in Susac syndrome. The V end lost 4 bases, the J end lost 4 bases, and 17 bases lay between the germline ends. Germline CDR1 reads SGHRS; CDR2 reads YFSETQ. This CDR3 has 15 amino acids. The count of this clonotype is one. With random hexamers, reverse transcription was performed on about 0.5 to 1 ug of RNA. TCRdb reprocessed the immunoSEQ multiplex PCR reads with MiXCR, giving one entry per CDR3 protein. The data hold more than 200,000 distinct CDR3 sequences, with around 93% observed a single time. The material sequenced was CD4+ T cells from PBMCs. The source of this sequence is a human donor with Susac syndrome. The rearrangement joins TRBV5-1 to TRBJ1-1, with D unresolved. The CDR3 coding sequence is TGCGCCAGCAGCGGTACATCTTTCAGCGTCACTGAAGCTTTCTTT. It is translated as CASSGTSFSVTEAFF.